The 27 T cell receptor beta chains presented below share a single source sample, sequenced in a study of shared clonotypes between healthy human individuals. Assay: immunoSEQ multiplex PCR; the TCRdb copy retains only in-frame clones and omits some. Among approximately 740,000 clones listed, about 74% were seen once. The sample was memory CD4+ T cells sorted from blood. Subset noted: CD45RA-negative fraction. The receptors derive from a woman in her 30s in good health.

This chain links TRBV11-2 with TRBJ1-1, with a weak D call TRBD1 (5 bases). Germline V gene sequence: CDR1 SGHAT, CDR2 FQNNGV. The CDR3 loop spans 12 amino acids. V dropped 2 bases and J dropped 11 bases, with 12 bases sitting between them. CDR3 in amino acids: CASSLYGGEAFF. The CDR3 DNA is TGTGCCAGCAGCTTATATGGGGGAGAGGCTTTCTTT.

This clone was counted a few times. The genes are TRBV7-9 and TRBJ2-2; 8 bases align to TRBD1. The CDR3 contains 16 residues. J gave up 4 bases and V 4 bases, and 8 bases lay outside the gene matches. Germline V CDR1 and CDR2: SEHNR, FQNEAQ (reference sequence). CDR3 region: CASSSQGVVGTGELFF. DNA of the CDR3: TGTGCCAGCAGCTCACAGGGGGTCGTGGGCACCGGGGAGCTGTTTTTT.

The rearrangement joins TRBV28 to TRBJ2-5; TRBD2 aligns across 8 bases. This CDR3 has 13 amino acids. Germline V gives CDR1 MDHEN, CDR2 SYDVKM. V shed 7 bases and J 5 bases; nucleotides not matched to a gene: 6. Here the CDR3 DNA reads TGTGCCAGCAACCCGGGGGGGTGGGAGACCCAGTACTTC. This codes for CASNPGGWETQYF.

The V gene is TRBV2, the J gene TRBJ2-7; 12 bases are a match to TRBD2. Losses at the gene ends were 0 bases for V and 4 bases for J; bases not matched to a gene: 7. CDR1 and CDR2 from the germline V gene are SNHLY and FYNNEI. This CDR3 region has 17 residues. CDR3 region: CASSEAGLAGRTYEQYF. The CDR3, as DNA: TGTGCCAGCAGTGAAGCTGGACTAGCGGGGAGAACTTACGAGCAGTACTTC.

The V gene is TRBV19, the J gene TRBJ2-5, with D uncertain. Trimming took 5 bases from V and 3 from J, leaving 13 bases between them. CDR1 and CDR2 (germline): LNHDA, SQIVND (reference sequence). CDR3 length: 14 amino acids. CDR3 sequence (DNA): TGTGCCAGTAGTTTTCTCGCCGCCAAAGAGACCCAGTACTTC. Translation: CASSFLAAKETQYF.

The chain joins TRBV6-1 to TRBJ1-5, with TRBD1 matching over 7 bases. Trimming removed 5 bases from V and 1 base from J; junction bases left unmatched: 5. Germline loops: CDR1 MNHNS, CDR2 SASEGT. The CDR3 length is 15 residues. For the CDR3, the DNA is TGTGCCAGCAGTCTCGTACAGGGGAGCAATCAGCCCCAGCATTTT. Translation: CASSLVQGSNQPQHF.

The count of this clone is one. Just one base apart from a much larger clone, this may be a read error. The chain links TRBV5-4 to TRBJ2-7; TRBD2 matches 7 bases. The CDR3 sequence is 14 residues long. V shed 4 bases and J 1 base; nucleotides not matched to a gene: 5. Germline-derived CDR1 and CDR2 are SGHNT and YYREEE (reference sequence). The CDR3 loop is CASSLQRDSYEQYF. DNA of the CDR3: TGTGCCAGCAGCCTCCAGCGGGATTCCTACGAGCAGTACTTC.

A remark on this clone: A much larger clone differs from this one at a single base, so this may be a read error. Additional DNA sequences in this sample encode the identical CDR3. The J gene is TRBJ2-3, the V gene TRBV5-4; possibly TRBD1 or TRBD2 for D (5 bases each). V was cut by 3 bases and J by 6 bases, with 5 bases left in between. The CDR3 spans 11 residues. The V gene's germline CDR1 is SGHNT and CDR2 YYREEE (reference sequence). CDR3: CASSWGDTQYF. In DNA, the CDR3 is TGTGCCAGCAGCTGGGGGGATACGCAGTATTTT.

Here the CDR3 DNA reads TGTGCCAGCAGCTTAGAAGGGGGTAATCAAGCTTTCTTT. Amino acid sequence: CASSLEGGNQAFF. This chain links TRBV7-9 with TRBJ1-1, with D maybe TRBD1 (6 bases). CDR1 SEHNR and CDR2 FQNEAQ come from the germline V gene (reference sequence). This CDR3 spans 13 amino acids. Between the trimmed V and J ends, which lost 1 base and 9 bases, there was a span of 12 bases.

CDR3 nucleotide sequence: TGTGCCAGCAGCTTAGATGGAACCTCTGGAAACACCATATATTTT. Translating gives CASSLDGTSGNTIYF. The chain couples TRBV7-9 to TRBJ1-3; no clear D gene. The CDR3 runs 15 residues. Germline CDR1 and CDR2: SEHNR and FQNEAQ (reference sequence). V was cut by 1 base and J by 0 bases, with 7 bases left in between.

The rearrangement joins TRBV7-8 to TRBJ1-2; D not resolved. The CDR3 runs to 13 residues. Germline V gene lookup returns CDR1 SGHVS and CDR2 FQNEAQ. Trimming removed 3 bases at V and 3 bases at J, with 8 bases between. The CDR3 region is CASSLTSYYGYTF. The CDR3 nucleotides are TGTGCCAGCAGCTTGACCTCATACTATGGCTACACCTTC. The entire variable domain, with the rest obtained from reference TRBV7-8 and TRBJ1-2, is as follows: GAGVSQSPRYKVAKRGQDVALRCDPISGHVSLFWYQQALGQGPEFLTYFQNEAQLDKSGLPSDRFFAERPEGSVSTLKIQRTQQEDSAVYLCASSLTSYYGYTFGSGTRLTVV.

The rearrangement links TRBV28 to TRBJ2-1, with 8 bases aligning to TRBD1. The CDR3 totals 15 residues. Germline CDR1 is MDHEN and CDR2 is SYDVKM. With 4 bases clipped from V and 15 bases from J, the junction kept 17 bases outside the gene matches. CDR3 in DNA: TGTGCCAGCAGTTCAGAAGCCCGGGACAGGTCAGGGCGGTTCTTC. Amino acids: CASSSEARDRSGRFF. The variable domain in full, with the rest retrieved from reference TRBV28 and TRBJ2-1, is DVKVTQSSRYLVKRTGEKVFLECVQDMDHENMFWYRQDPGLGLRLIYFSYDVKMKEKGDIPEGYSVSREKKERFSLILESASTNQTSMYLCASSSEARDRSGRFFGPGTRLTVL.

Points on this clone: The same CDR3 also results from other DNA sequences found in this sample. This rearrangement joins TRBV18 to TRBJ2-5; no firm D call. CDR1 is KGHSH, CDR2 LQKENI, per germline. CDR3 length equals 13 residues. Trimming stripped 3 bases from V and 1 base from J, with 6 bases between. CDR3 loop: CASSPEFQETQYF. The CDR3 DNA sequence: TGTGCCAGCTCACCCGAGTTCCAAGAGACCCAGTACTTC.

The table lists this clone with a few counts. J is TRBJ2-7 and V is TRBV5-5; D may be TRBD2 (6 bases). CDR1 and CDR2 from the germline V gene are SGHKS and YYEKEE (reference sequence). Between the trimmed V and J ends, which lost 2 bases and 6 bases, there was a span of 18 bases. There are 15 residues in the CDR3. CDR3: CASSFITAGLSEQYF. The CDR3 coding sequence is TGTGCCAGCAGCTTTATTACGGCGGGATTGAGCGAGCAGTACTTC. Together with reference TRBV5-5 and TRBJ2-7, the CDR3 gives the full variable domain: DAGVTQSPTHLIKTRGQQVTLRCSPISGHKSVSWYQQVLGQGPQFIFQYYEKEERGRGNFPDRFSARQFPNYSSELNVNALLLGDSALYLCASSFITAGLSEQYFGPGTRLTVT.

In its sample, this clone was seen once. Other nucleotide sequences in the sample specify the same CDR3. The chain uses TRBV2 and TRBJ2-7; D could derive from TRBD1 or TRBD2 (5 bases each). This CDR3 is 12 amino acids long. The germline V gene has CDR1 SNHLY and CDR2 FYNNEI. Trimming removed 6 bases at V and 2 bases at J, with 8 bases between. CDR3 amino acids: CASREGTYEQYF. In DNA form, the CDR3 reads TGTGCCAGCAGAGAGGGGACCTACGAGCAGTACTTC.

This clone has only a few counts. The chain recombines TRBV7-9 with TRBJ1-5; a weak D match, TRBD1 (5 bases). The CDR3 length is 14 residues. Germline CDR1 reads SEHNR; CDR2 reads FQNEAQ (reference sequence). V dropped 3 bases and J dropped 5 bases, with 11 bases sitting between them. Here the CDR3 DNA reads TGTGCCAGCAGCTTGCAGGGAGATTATCAGCCCCAGCATTTT. It encodes CASSLQGDYQPQHF. The full variable domain, its missing parts supplied by reference TRBV7-9 and TRBJ1-5, is DTGVSQNPRHKITKRGQNVTFRCDPISEHNRLYWYRQTLGQGPEFLTYFQNEAQLEKSRLLSDRFSAERPKGSFSTLEIQRTEQGDSAMYLCASSLQGDYQPQHFGDGTRLSIL.

Note on this clone: Other DNA variants within this sample encode the same CDR3. V gene TRBV11-2 combines with J gene TRBJ2-1; D possibly corresponds to TRBD2 (5 bases). This CDR3 is 14 amino acids long. The V gene lost 1 base and the J gene lost 7 bases, with 11 bases spanning the gap. Germline CDR1 is SGHAT and CDR2 is FQNNGV. CDR3 sequence (DNA): TGTGCCAGCAGCTTAGGGACTCTTAAAAATGAGCAGTTCTTC. It translates to CASSLGTLKNEQFF.

The chain joins TRBV5-1 to TRBJ2-5, with 9 nucleotides matching TRBD2. Germline V gene lookup returns CDR1 SGHRS and CDR2 YFSETQ. CDR3 length: 17 amino acids. V gave up 0 bases and J gave up 5 bases; unmatched junction bases: 11. The CDR3 DNA reads as TGCGCCAGCAGCTTGGCAGTGGCGGGAGGGCCTACTGAGACCCAGTACTTC. It is translated as CASSLAVAGGPTETQYF.

The genes are TRBV30 and TRBJ2-7; TRBD1 matches at 7 bases. The germline V gene encodes CDR1 GTSNPN and CDR2 SVGIG (reference sequence). This CDR3 is 13 amino acids long. V was clipped by 6 bases and J by 4 bases; unmatched bases: 9. CDR3 region: CACRPGGRYEQYF. CDR3 in DNA: TGTGCCTGCCGGCCAGGGGGTAGGTACGAGCAGTACTTC.

The V gene is TRBV18, the J gene TRBJ1-2; D is undetermined. The CDR3 totals 13 residues. The V end lost 6 bases, the J end lost 8 bases, and 16 bases lay between the germline ends. Germline V lookup: CDR1 KGHSH, CDR2 LQKENI. The CDR3: CASSTTGEGGYTF. Written as DNA, the CDR3 is TGTGCCAGCTCGACAACCGGAGAGGGAGGCTACACCTTC.

This clone was counted once. This sequence joins TRBV5-4 and TRBJ2-5; D is uncertain. This CDR3 has 15 amino acids. Germline V CDR1 and CDR2: SGHNT, YYREEE (reference sequence). Between the trimmed V and J ends, which lost 3 bases and 0 bases, there was a span of 12 bases. CDR3 in DNA: TGTGCCAGCAGCTCTGCTAGGATCAACCAAGAGACCCAGTACTTC. It codes for CASSSARINQETQYF.

V usage is TRBV28 and J usage is TRBJ2-4; 14 positions match TRBD2. Germline-derived CDR1 and CDR2 are MDHEN and SYDVKM. CDR3 length equals 14 residues. V lost 8 bases and J lost 4; bases outside the gene matches: 1. The CDR3 region has the DNA TGTGCCAGCGGGACTAGCGGGAGTAAAAACATTCAGTACTTC. It encodes CASGTSGSKNIQYF.

The rearrangement joins TRBV6-6 to TRBJ2-6; D gene ambiguous. Trimming removed 5 bases from V and 0 bases from J, with 5 bases in between. Germline V gives CDR1 MNHNY, CDR2 SVGAGI (reference sequence). The CDR3 sequence is 14 residues long. The CDR3 sequence is CASSTISGANVLTF. Here the CDR3 DNA reads TGTGCCAGCAGTACAATCTCTGGGGCCAACGTCCTGACTTTC.

This clone was detected many times. V is TRBV2 and J is TRBJ1-2; 9 bases match TRBD1. The CDR3 runs to 14 residues. Looked up from germline, CDR1 is SNHLY and CDR2 is FYNNEI. With 6 bases clipped from V and 4 bases from J, the junction kept 6 bases outside the gene matches. The CDR3 here is CASRGTGSAYGYTF. The CDR3 bases are TGTGCCAGCAGGGGGACAGGGTCGGCCTATGGCTACACCTTC.

V usage is TRBV19 and J usage is TRBJ1-5, with TRBD1 identical over 10 bases. CDR1 LNHDA and CDR2 SQIVND come from the germline V gene (reference sequence). The CDR3 is made up of 16 amino acids. With V trimmed by 2 bases and J by 7 bases, 8 bases remained unmatched. CDR3 DNA: TGTGCCAGTAGTATAATGAGGGGGACAGGGGAACAGCCCCAGCATTTT. Protein product: CASSIMRGTGEQPQHF. The variable domain in full, with the rest retrieved from reference TRBV19 and TRBJ1-5, is DGGITQSPKYLFRKEGQNVTLSCEQNLNHDAMYWYRQDPGQGLRLIYYSQIVNDFQKGDIAEGYSVSREKKESFPLTVTSAQKNPTAFYLCASSIMRGTGEQPQHFGDGTRLSIL.

The CDR3 loop is CASRAGDGWNEQFF. The CDR3 nucleotides are TGTGCCAGTAGGGCGGGAGATGGATGGAATGAGCAGTTCTTC. J is TRBJ2-1 and V is TRBV19; 7 bases match TRBD2. The CDR3 is 14 amino acids. Germline V lookup: CDR1 LNHDA, CDR2 SQIVND (reference sequence). The V segment lost 6 bases and the J segment 7 bases; nucleotides outside the gene matches: 9. Full variable domain (rest looked up from reference TRBV19 and TRBJ2-1): DGGITQSPKYLFRKEGQNVTLSCEQNLNHDAMYWYRQDPGQGLRLIYYSQIVNDFQKGDIAEGYSVSREKKESFPLTVTSAQKNPTAFYLCASRAGDGWNEQFFGPGTRLTVL.

This clone came up once. The chain employs TRBV6-5 and TRBJ2-2; TRBD2 agrees at 7 bases. Unmatched junction bases numbered 9, after V lost 2 bases and J lost 6 bases. CDR3 length: 16 residues. Germline CDR1 MNHEY, CDR2 SVGAGI. CDR3 DNA sequence: TGTGCCAGCAGTTACCTCAGGGCGGGAGCAGCCGGGGAGCTGTTTTTT. Translated, it gives CASSYLRAGAAGELFF.